The clone carrying this T cell receptor beta chain has only one observation. The sample comes from a study of T cell clones after liver transplantation. Study background: Standard immunosuppression, with no induction, continued until 12-24 months after transplant.

The CDR3 length is 16 residues. CDR1 MDHEN and CDR2 SYDVKM come from the germline V gene. Trimming removed 4 bases from V and 0 bases from J; junction bases left unmatched: 9. Generated by immunoSEQ multiplex PCR, the TCRdb table keeps only in-frame clones and is missing some. The profile shows roughly 55,000 clones, 70% to 75% of them singletons. This TCR was sampled from a human patient who received a liver transplant. Some of the T cells might come from the graft donor. The chain carries TRBV28 and TRBJ2-7, with 7 bases lining up with TRBD2. The starting material was CD4+ T cells from blood, obtained more than 53 months after liver transplant. The CDR3 region has the DNA TGTGCCAGCAGTTCCTTCGGGCAGCGGGACTCCTACGAGCAGTACTTC. It encodes CASSSFGQRDSYEQYF.